The next 26 T cell receptor beta chains were all read from a single sample in a study of CD8+ T cells in alopecia areata. Following RNA extraction, reverse transcription yielded cDNA that acted as the sequencing template. The data were produced by immunoSEQ multiplex PCR, yet TCRdb's version contains in-frame clones alone and is incomplete. The data contain more than 200,000 clones, 40% to 45% of them singletons. Stated treatment: oral pan-JAK inhibitor, 5-10 mg twice daily. Sequencing was performed on CD4+ T cells sorted from blood, taken around week 37, from a patient treated with tofacitinib. The receptors stem from a human donor with alopecia areata.

This clone was seen a handful of times. The rearrangement links TRBV30 to TRBJ1-4; maybe TRBD1 (5 bases). Germline CDR1 GTSNPN, CDR2 SVGIG (reference sequence). V lost 3 bases to trimming and J lost 10 bases, with 18 bases between them. The CDR3 spans 14 residues. The CDR3 coding sequence is TGTGCCTGGAGACCCAATGGGGCCCGGGTAAAACTGTTTTTT. Protein product: CAWRPNGARVKLFF.

This clone has more than one count but fewer than ten. The V call is TRBV7-3, the J call TRBJ1-4; D is unresolved. This CDR3 contains 13 residues. V lost 2 bases, J lost 8 bases, and 9 bases lay in between. Germline V gene lookup returns CDR1 SGHTA and CDR2 FQGTGA. In nucleotides, the CDR3 is TGTGCCAGCAGCTTATCGCACAGCGAAAAACTGTTTTTT. Residues: CASSLSHSEKLFF.

The sample holds a few counts of this clone. This chain uses TRBV6-5 with TRBJ2-7, with TRBD1 identical over 7 bases. Germline loops: CDR1 MNHEY, CDR2 SVGAGI. Trimming at V came to 3 bases and at J to 2 bases, leaving 7 bases not matched to a gene. The CDR3 extends over 15 amino acids. DNA for the CDR3: TGTGCCAGCAGTTATTCACAGGGGAGCCCCTACGAGCAGTACTTC. Translated, it gives CASSYSQGSPYEQYF.

The rearrangement links TRBV5-6 to TRBJ1-1; weak D call: TRBD1 (5 bases). CDR1 is SGHDT and CDR2 is YYEEEE in the germline V gene. The CDR3 loop spans 14 amino acids. V shed 3 bases and J shed 4 bases, with 13 bases lying between them. CDR3 sequence (DNA): TGTGCCAGCAGCTGGGGAGGGGAGATCACTGAAGCTTTCTTT. This translates into CASSWGGEITEAFF.

This clone has only a few counts. The V call is TRBV7-3, the J call TRBJ2-3; a weak D match, TRBD1 (5 bases). This CDR3 comprises 13 residues. V was cut by 7 bases and J by 5 bases, with 13 bases left in between. Germline CDR1 is SGHTA and CDR2 is FQGTGA. CDR3 nucleotides: TGTGCCAGCACCCTTCATCAGGGAGATACGCAGTATTTT. Residues: CASTLHQGDTQYF.

This chain uses TRBV5-1 with TRBJ2-2; no reliable D call. V was trimmed by 0 bases and J by 2 bases, leaving 2 bases between them. The CDR3 has 13 residues. Germline V gives CDR1 SGHRS, CDR2 YFSETQ. For the CDR3, the DNA is TGCGCCAGCAGCTTGGCCAACACCGGGGAGCTGTTTTTT. Translation: CASSLANTGELFF.

This clone turned up a few times. V usage is TRBV7-2 and J usage is TRBJ2-7, with 10 bases aligning to TRBD2. With 5 bases clipped from V and 5 bases from J, the junction kept 6 bases outside the gene matches. The length of the CDR3 is 14 residues. Germline CDR1 reads SGHTA; CDR2 reads FQGNSA. DNA of the CDR3: TGTGCCAGCAGCAAGGGACTAGCGCTTAACGAGCAGTACTTC. Protein product: CASSKGLALNEQYF.

This clone is a singleton in its sample. The chain recombines TRBV29-1 with TRBJ1-1; perhaps TRBD1 as D (6 bases). This CDR3 is built from 13 residues. The germline CDR1 and CDR2 sequences are SQVTM and ANQGSEA. V shed 5 bases and J shed 3 bases, with 13 bases lying between them. This CDR3 is CSVLTGTYTEAFF. The CDR3 nucleotides are TGCAGCGTTTTGACAGGCACATACACTGAAGCTTTCTTT. The variable domain in full, with the rest retrieved from reference TRBV29-1 and TRBJ1-1, is SAVISQKPSRDICQRGTSLTIQCQVDSQVTMMFWYRQQPGQSLTLIATANQGSEATYESGFVIDKFPISRPNLTFSTLTVSNMSPEDSSIYLCSVLTGTYTEAFFGQGTRLTVV.

This chain uses TRBV2 with TRBJ1-2; D unresolved. The CDR3 contains 15 residues. Trimming took off 6 bases at V and 1 base at J, with 15 bases between the two ends. Germline assignment: CDR1 SNHLY and CDR2 FYNNEI. The CDR3 loop is CASSPTPRFNYGYTF. The CDR3 coding sequence is TGTGCCAGCAGCCCTACCCCACGGTTTAACTATGGCTACACCTTC.

The chain employs TRBV4-3 and TRBJ2-1; 7 bases are shared with TRBD2. The V and J ends lost 4 bases and 2 bases, in that order; junction bases with no gene match: 2. Germline CDR1 and CDR2: LGHNA and YSLEER. The CDR3 has 14 residues. CDR3 in DNA: TGCGCCAGCAGCCCCGGGGGGACCTACAATGAGCAGTTCTTC. Protein product: CASSPGGTYNEQFF.

J is TRBJ1-1 and V is TRBV5-1, with D uncertain. The length of the CDR3 is 13 residues. Germline CDR1 is SGHRS and CDR2 is YFSETQ. Between the trimmed V and J ends, which lost 4 bases and 5 bases, there was a span of 12 bases. Here the CDR3 reads CASSPSIGTEAFF. The CDR3 region has the DNA TGCGCCAGCAGCCCGTCGATCGGTACTGAAGCTTTCTTT.

The V and J genes are TRBV28 and TRBJ1-1, with 8 nucleotides matching TRBD1. Trimming at V came to 2 bases and at J to 2 bases, leaving 7 bases not matched to a gene. Germline loops: CDR1 MDHEN, CDR2 SYDVKM. This CDR3 has 16 amino acids. The DNA for the CDR3 is TGTGCCAGCAGTTTACCCCAGGGGGCGGGAAACACTGAAGCTTTCTTT. Residues: CASSLPQGAGNTEAFF.

The chain recombines TRBV5-4 with TRBJ2-1; 8 nucleotides agree with TRBD2. The CDR3 runs 13 residues. From germline, CDR1 is SGHNT and CDR2 YYREEE (reference sequence). The ends lost 0 bases at V and 7 bases at J; junction bases unmatched: 0. CDR3 sequence reads: CASSLVAGNEQFF. The CDR3 DNA reads TGTGCCAGCAGCTTGGTAGCGGGAAATGAGCAGTTCTTC.

This clone was found a few times. CDR3 in amino acids: CASSLRTSGRAPETQYF. As DNA, the CDR3 is TGTGCCAGCAGCCTCCGGACTAGCGGGAGGGCCCCAGAGACCCAGTACTTC. V gene TRBV7-2 combines with J gene TRBJ2-5; 15 positions match TRBD2. This CDR3 region has 17 residues. The junction had 8 bases not matched to a gene; V was cut back by 5 bases and J by 4 bases. From germline, CDR1 is SGHTA and CDR2 FQGNSA.

V is TRBV7-2 and J is TRBJ2-5; 7 bases line up with TRBD2. Germline V lookup: CDR1 SGHTA, CDR2 FQGNSA. The CDR3 sequence is 14 residues long. V shed 5 bases, J shed 1 base, and the junction held 4 bases outside the gene matches. This CDR3 reads CASSPGGPQETQYF. Here the CDR3 DNA reads TGTGCCAGCAGCCCGGGGGGACCCCAAGAGACCCAGTACTTC.

The V call is TRBV27, the J call TRBJ2-7; D is ambiguous. This CDR3 region has 14 residues. V lost 0 bases, J lost 6 bases, and 12 bases lay in between. Germline V gene lookup returns CDR1 MNHEY and CDR2 SMNVEV (reference sequence). The CDR3 loop reads CASSLSTRSREQYF. The CDR3 DNA reads TGTGCCAGCAGTTTATCTACCAGGAGTCGCGAGCAGTACTTC.

The rearrangement uses TRBV4-2 and TRBJ2-5; 8 nucleotides agree with TRBD1. Germline CDR1 LGHNA, CDR2 YNFKEQ. The trim removed 5 bases at V and 4 bases at J, leaving 6 bases unmatched. This CDR3 has 14 amino acids. DNA for the CDR3: TGTGCCAGCAGCAAACGACAGGGGAGAGAGACCCAGTACTTC. This codes for CASSKRQGRETQYF.

The chain combines TRBV5-1 with TRBJ2-5; no firm D call. This CDR3 has 12 residues. CDR1 is SGHRS, CDR2 YFSETQ, per germline. Trimming removed 2 bases from V and 4 bases from J, with 6 bases in between. The CDR3, as DNA: TGCGCCAGCAGCTTCGGAACAGAGACCCAGTACTTC. Protein sequence: CASSFGTETQYF.

As to this clone: Other DNA sequences in this sample translate to the same CDR3. The chain uses TRBV7-2 and TRBJ2-7, with 8 bases identical to TRBD2. The CDR3 covers 13 residues. The V gene's germline CDR1 is SGHTA and CDR2 FQGNSA. The V gene end was trimmed by 4 bases and the J gene end by 4 bases; junction bases not matched to a gene: 3. CDR3 bases: TGTGCCAGCAGCTCGAGCGGGGGTTACGAGCAGTACTTC. Translation gives CASSSSGGYEQYF.

V usage is TRBV7-2 and J usage is TRBJ1-5; 8 bases align to TRBD1. With V trimmed by 0 bases and J by 0 bases, 7 bases remained unmatched. The CDR3 runs to 18 residues. CDR1 and CDR2 (germline): SGHTA, FQGNSA. CDR3 DNA: TGTGCCAGCAGCTTAGCGGGCCTCACAGGGGGTAGCAATCAGCCCCAGCATTTT. Translated, it gives CASSLAGLTGGSNQPQHF.

The chain's CDR3 is CASSRTDEQFF. CDR3 nucleotide sequence: TGTGCCAGTAGTAGGACGGACGAGCAGTTCTTC. The chain employs TRBV19 and TRBJ2-1; D gene unclear. Germline-derived CDR1 and CDR2 are LNHDA and SQIVND (reference sequence). The V gene lost 4 bases and the J gene lost 10 bases, with 8 bases spanning the gap. The CDR3 length is 11 residues.

This chain links TRBV14 with TRBJ2-4; TRBD1 matches 7 bases. Germline V gene sequence: CDR1 SGHDN, CDR2 FVKESK. CDR3 length: 15 residues. The V gene end was trimmed by 4 bases and the J gene end by 0 bases; junction bases not matched to a gene: 3. CDR3 sequence (DNA): TGTGCCAGCAGCCTACAGGGGTTAGCCAAAAACATTCAGTACTTC. Translated, it gives CASSLQGLAKNIQYF.

This sequence joins TRBV30 and TRBJ2-3, with TRBD2 identical over 13 bases. J gave up 4 bases and V 4 bases, and 8 bases lay outside the gene matches. The length of the CDR3 is 16 residues. Germline lookup yields CDR1 GTSNPN and CDR2 SVGIG (reference sequence). The CDR3 loop reads CAWTSRLAGGADTQYF. The DNA for the CDR3 is TGTGCCTGGACCTCACGACTAGCGGGAGGCGCAGATACGCAGTATTTT.

The rearrangement uses TRBV19 and TRBJ2-1; D call uncertain. The CDR3 loop spans 16 amino acids. V gave up 5 bases and J gave up 0 bases, with 14 bases separating them. Germline CDR1 and CDR2: LNHDA and SQIVND (reference sequence). Here the CDR3 DNA reads TGTGCCAGTAGTCAGCACTCCCAAAGCTCCTACAATGAGCAGTTCTTC. This codes for CASSQHSQSSYNEQFF.

By share of the sample, this clone is medium-sized (0.01 to 0.1%). This chain joins TRBV4-2 and TRBJ2-1, with 9 nucleotides matching TRBD2. V lost 0 bases to trimming and J lost 0 bases; unmatched junction nucleotides: 12. Germline CDR1 reads LGHNA; CDR2 reads YNFKEQ. CDR3 length equals 20 residues. The CDR3 DNA reads TGTGCCAGCAGCCAAGATCCGGGACTAGCAGTTATAACCTCCTACAATGAGCAGTTCTTC. As protein: CASSQDPGLAVITSYNEQFF.

This clone came up once. The gene calls are TRBV6-5 and TRBJ2-7; 8 nucleotides line up with TRBD1. Germline V gives CDR1 MNHEY, CDR2 SVGAGI. Trimming removed 5 bases from V and 4 bases from J; junction bases left unmatched: 10. The CDR3 sequence is 15 residues long. CDR3 in DNA: TGTGCCAGCAGTCGCCTCCCAGGGGGCATGTACGAGCAGTACTTC. This translates into CASSRLPGGMYEQYF.